Included here is one TCR beta chain sequence, with context. Its antigen is unidentified. A primer in the constant region served to generate TCR beta cDNA from 500 ng of total RNA. ARM-PCR was slightly modified, and three nested multiplex PCR rounds with it gave rise to the TCR beta libraries. The study ran its first two PCR rounds for roughly 11 cycles each, using TRBV1-TRBV30 forward primers and a C-beta reverse primer. TCRdb re-analysed the multiplex PCR reads in MiXCR, keeping a single row per CDR3 protein. The table lists about 300,000 distinct CDR3 sequences, approximately 60% of them singletons, with about 9.4% in the top ten. The data were taken from a study of tumor-infiltrating lymphocytes in primary liver carcinoma. Study findings and constraints: Compared with tumor region pairs, tumor-adjacent and tumor-blood pairs overlapped less.

Alongside blood RNA obtained from unsorted whole blood, germline DNA was also extracted. The length of the CDR3 is 16 residues. V lost 7 bases and J 4 bases, leaving 22 bases between the germline ends. Germline V gene lookup returns CDR1 MNHEY and CDR2 SVGEGT. The V call is TRBV6-2 or TRBV6-3, the J call TRBJ1-1; D uncertain. The sample was peripheral blood. The clonotype originates from a man in his forties with primary liver carcinoma and hepatitis B virus infection. DNA for the CDR3: TGTGCCAGCACTACAATCTGGACGAGGGTAGCCACTGAAGCTTTCTTT. It is translated as CASTTIWTRVATEAFF.